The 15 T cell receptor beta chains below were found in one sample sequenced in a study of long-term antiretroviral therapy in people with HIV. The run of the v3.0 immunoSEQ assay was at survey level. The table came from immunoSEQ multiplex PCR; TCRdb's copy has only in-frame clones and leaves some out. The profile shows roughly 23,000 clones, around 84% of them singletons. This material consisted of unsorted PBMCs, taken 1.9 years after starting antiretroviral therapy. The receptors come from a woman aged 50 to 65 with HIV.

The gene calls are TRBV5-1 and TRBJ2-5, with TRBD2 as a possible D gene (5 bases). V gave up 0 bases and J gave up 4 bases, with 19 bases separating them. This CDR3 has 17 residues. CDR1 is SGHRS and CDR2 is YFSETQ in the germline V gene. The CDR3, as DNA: TGCGCCAGCAGCTTGGGGTCTACCGGGGTGCTCCGAGAGACCCAGTACTTC. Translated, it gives CASSLGSTGVLRETQYF.

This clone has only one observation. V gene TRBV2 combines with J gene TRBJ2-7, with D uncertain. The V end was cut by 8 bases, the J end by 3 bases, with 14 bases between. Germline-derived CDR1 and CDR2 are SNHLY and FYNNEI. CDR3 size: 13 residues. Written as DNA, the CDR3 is TGTGCCAGCGCCTCGACGGAGCACTACGAGCAGTACTTC. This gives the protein CASASTEHYEQYF.

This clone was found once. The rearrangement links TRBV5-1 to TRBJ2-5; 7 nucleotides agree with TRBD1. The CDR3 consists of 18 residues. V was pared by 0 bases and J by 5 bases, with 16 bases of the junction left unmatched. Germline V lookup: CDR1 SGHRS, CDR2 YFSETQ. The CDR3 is CASSLGISTGVVAETQYF. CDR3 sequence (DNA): TGCGCCAGCAGCTTGGGAATCAGCACAGGGGTGGTAGCTGAGACCCAGTACTTC.

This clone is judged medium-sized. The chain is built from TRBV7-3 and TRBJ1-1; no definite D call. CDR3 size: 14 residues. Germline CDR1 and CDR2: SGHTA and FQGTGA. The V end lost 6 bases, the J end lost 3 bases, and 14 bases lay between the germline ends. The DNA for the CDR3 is TGTGCCAGCAGTCAGAGGAGCGGGGACACTGAAGCTTTCTTT. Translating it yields CASSQRSGDTEAFF.

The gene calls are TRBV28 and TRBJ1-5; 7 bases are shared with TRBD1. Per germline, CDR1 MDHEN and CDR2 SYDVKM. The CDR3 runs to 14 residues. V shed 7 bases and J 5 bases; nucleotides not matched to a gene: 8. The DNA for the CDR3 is TGTGCCAGCAACGGGATCCAGGGGGATCAGCCCCAGCATTTT. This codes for CASNGIQGDQPQHF.

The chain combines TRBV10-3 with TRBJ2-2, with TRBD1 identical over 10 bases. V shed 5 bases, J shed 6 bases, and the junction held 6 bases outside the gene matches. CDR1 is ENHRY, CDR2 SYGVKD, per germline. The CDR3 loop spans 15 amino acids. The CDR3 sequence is CAISFRTGGSGELFF. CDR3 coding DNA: TGTGCCATCAGTTTCCGGACAGGGGGGTCCGGGGAGCTGTTTTTT.

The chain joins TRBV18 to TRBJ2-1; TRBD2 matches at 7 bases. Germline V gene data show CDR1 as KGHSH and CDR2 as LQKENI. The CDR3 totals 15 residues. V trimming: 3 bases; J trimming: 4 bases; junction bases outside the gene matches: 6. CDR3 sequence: CASSPLMGGYNEQFF. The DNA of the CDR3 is TGTGCCAGCTCACCTTTAATGGGGGGGTACAATGAGCAGTTCTTC. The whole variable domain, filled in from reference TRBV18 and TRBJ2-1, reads NAGVMQNPRHLVRRRGQEARLRCSPMKGHSHVYWYRQLPEEGLKFMVYLQKENIIDESGMPKERFSAEFPKEGPSILRIQQVVRGDSAAYFCASSPLMGGYNEQFFGPGTRLTVL.

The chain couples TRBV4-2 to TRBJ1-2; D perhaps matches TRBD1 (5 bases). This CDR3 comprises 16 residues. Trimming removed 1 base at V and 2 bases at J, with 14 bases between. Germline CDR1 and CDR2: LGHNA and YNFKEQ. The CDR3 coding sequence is TGTGCCAGCAGCCAAGCGGGGGGAGGGATCAACTATGGCTACACCTTC. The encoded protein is CASSQAGGGINYGYTF.

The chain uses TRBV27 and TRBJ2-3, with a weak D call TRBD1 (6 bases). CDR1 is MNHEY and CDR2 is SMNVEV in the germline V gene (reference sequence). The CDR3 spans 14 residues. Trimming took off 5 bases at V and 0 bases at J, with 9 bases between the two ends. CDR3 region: CASSNRDSTDTQYF. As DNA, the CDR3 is TGTGCCAGCAGTAACAGGGATAGCACAGATACGCAGTATTTT.

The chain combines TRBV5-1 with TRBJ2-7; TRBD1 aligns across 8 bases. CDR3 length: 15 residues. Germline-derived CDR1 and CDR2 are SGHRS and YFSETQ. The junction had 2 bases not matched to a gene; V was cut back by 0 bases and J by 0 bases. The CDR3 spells CASSLGGQVSYEQYF. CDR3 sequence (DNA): TGCGCCAGCAGCTTGGGGGGACAGGTCTCCTACGAGCAGTACTTC.

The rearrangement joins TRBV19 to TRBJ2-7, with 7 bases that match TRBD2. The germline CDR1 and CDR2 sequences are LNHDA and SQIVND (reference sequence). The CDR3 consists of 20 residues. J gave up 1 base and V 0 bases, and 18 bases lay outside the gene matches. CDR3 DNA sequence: TGTGCCAGTAGTATAGAATGGTGGTCCCAAGCGGGGCTGCCTTCCTACGAGCAGTACTTC. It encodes CASSIEWWSQAGLPSYEQYF. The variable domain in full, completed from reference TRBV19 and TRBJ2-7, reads DGGITQSPKYLFRKEGQNVTLSCEQNLNHDAMYWYRQDPGQGLRLIYYSQIVNDFQKGDIAEGYSVSREKKESFPLTVTSAQKNPTAFYLCASSIEWWSQAGLPSYEQYFGPGTRLTVT.

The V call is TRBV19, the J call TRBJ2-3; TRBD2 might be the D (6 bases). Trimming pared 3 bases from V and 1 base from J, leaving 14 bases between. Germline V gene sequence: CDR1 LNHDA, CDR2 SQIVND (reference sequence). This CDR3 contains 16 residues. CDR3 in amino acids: CASSIRAGRGTDTQYF. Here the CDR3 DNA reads TGTGCCAGTAGTATCAGAGCGGGTCGGGGCACAGATACGCAGTATTTT.

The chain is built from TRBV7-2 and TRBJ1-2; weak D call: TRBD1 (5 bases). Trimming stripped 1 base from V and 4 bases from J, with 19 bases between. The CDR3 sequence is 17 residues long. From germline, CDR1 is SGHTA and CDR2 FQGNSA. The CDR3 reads CASSLEGQGRWGYGYTF. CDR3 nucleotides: TGTGCCAGCAGCTTAGAGGGGCAGGGCCGTTGGGGCTATGGCTACACCTTC.

The CDR3 DNA reads as TGTGCCAGCAGTACACAATCAAGTGAGACCCAGTACTTC. Translated, it gives CASSTQSSETQYF. The chain combines TRBV28 with TRBJ2-5; D uncertain. CDR3 length: 13 amino acids. Trimming cost V 5 bases and J 5 bases, with 12 bases left between them. From germline, CDR1 is MDHEN and CDR2 SYDVKM. Based on the CDR3 plus reference TRBV28 and TRBJ2-5, the full variable domain is DVKVTQSSRYLVKRTGEKVFLECVQDMDHENMFWYRQDPGLGLRLIYFSYDVKMKEKGDIPEGYSVSREKKERFSLILESASTNQTSMYLCASSTQSSETQYFGPGTRLLVL.

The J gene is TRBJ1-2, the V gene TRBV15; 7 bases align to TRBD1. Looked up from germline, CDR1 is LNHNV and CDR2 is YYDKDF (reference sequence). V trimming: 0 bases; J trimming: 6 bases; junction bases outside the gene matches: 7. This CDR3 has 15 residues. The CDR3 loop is CATSRDPGQSDGYTF. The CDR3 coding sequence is TGTGCCACCAGCAGAGATCCGGGACAGTCTGATGGCTACACCTTC.